Shown below are 14 T cell receptor beta chains from a single sample sequenced in a study of blood T cells in healthy people across ages. A second roughly 7 to 11 cycle PCR used barcoded and J-beta primers. TCRdb reanalysed the 5' RACE reads using MiXCR and keeps one entry per CDR3 protein. The top ten clones hold around 15% of a sample with about a million distinct CDR3 sequences, about 44% of them seen once. Sequences were obtained from blood. The receptors derive from a man aged 25 to 40 in good health.

This clonotype was detected once. The chain combines TRBV6-1 with TRBJ2-3; TRBD1 might be the D (7 bases). Per the germline V gene, CDR1 is MNHNS and CDR2 is SASEGT. The CDR3 spans 16 residues. V lost 6 bases and J lost 1, with 17 bases in between. The CDR3 sequence: CASSARGGQGTDTQYF. CDR3 bases: TGTGCCAGCAGCGCCAGGGGAGGACAGGGCACAGATACGCAGTATTTT.

The chain uses TRBV21-1 and TRBJ2-2; TRBD1 is the table's D call, not checked against the DNA. TRBV21-1 is annotated as a pseudogene. The CDR3 runs 17 residues. The CDR3 spells CASSSSRRGPPTGKLFF. The CDR3 DNA reads TGTGCCAGCAGCTCCAGTCGGAGGGGGCCTCCCACCGGGAAGCTGTTTTTT.

This clonotype was recorded many times. The V and J genes are TRBV4-3 and TRBJ2-7; TRBD1 is a possible D gene (6 bases). CDR1 and CDR2 from the germline V gene are LGHNA and YSLEER. There are 16 residues in the CDR3. The germline V and J ends were trimmed by 0 bases and 3 bases, with 15 bases remaining between them. CDR3 coding DNA: TGCGCCAGCAGCCAAGAATACGGAGACAGGCTCTACGAGCAGTACTTC. It translates to CASSQEYGDRLYEQYF.

The rearrangement joins TRBV11-1 to TRBJ2-3; perhaps D is TRBD1 or TRBD2 (5 bases each). CDR3 length: 16 residues. The germline gives CDR1 SGHAT, CDR2 FQDESV (reference sequence). Trimming took 4 bases from V and 5 from J, leaving 19 bases between them. Here the CDR3 DNA reads TGTGCCAGCAGCTCAAAAAACCGGGACCTGAAAGATACGCAGTATTTT. It translates to CASSSKNRDLKDTQYF.

CDR3 coding DNA: TGTGCCAGTAGTATAGTCGGCAGGGTCGTGGATGAGCAGTACTTC. This codes for CASSIVGRVVDEQYF. The rearrangement joins TRBV19 to TRBJ2-7, with D tentatively TRBD1 (5 bases). The V end was cut by 1 base, the J end by 7 bases, with 17 bases between. The CDR3 loop spans 15 amino acids. In germline, CDR1 is LNHDA, CDR2 SQIVND (reference sequence).

This clonotype has only a few counts. V is TRBV20-1 and J is TRBJ2-5; TRBD2 is a possible D gene (6 bases). Germline V gene data show CDR1 as DFQATT and CDR2 as SNEGSKA (reference sequence). The CDR3 has 10 amino acids. Trimming removed 0 bases from V and 11 bases from J, with 7 bases in between. The CDR3 nucleotides read TGCAGTGCTAGAGATGCGGGACAGTACTTC. It codes for CSARDAGQYF.

V is TRBV3-1 and J is TRBJ1-2, with TRBD1 matching over 7 bases. The CDR3 is 17 amino acids. Looked up from germline, CDR1 is LGHDT and CDR2 is YNNKEL (reference sequence). Trimming cost V 4 bases and J 5 bases; bases outside gene matches: 16. CDR3 in DNA: TGTGCCAGCAGCCCTATCGAGAAGGGGACAGTGACTTATGGCTACACCTTC. Its translation is CASSPIEKGTVTYGYTF.

The chain is built from TRBV12-3 or TRBV12-4 and TRBJ2-3; no reliable D call. The CDR3 spans 14 residues. V lost 5 bases and J lost 6, with 15 bases in between. DNA for the CDR3: TGTGCCAGCAGTCTAGGCCTACCCCTCGATACGCAGTATTTT. It yields the protein CASSLGLPLDTQYF.

This clonotype appeared a few times. The rearrangement uses TRBV29-1 and TRBJ2-1, with a tentative D call TRBD2 (7 bases). There are 13 residues in the CDR3. V lost 4 bases to trimming and J lost 5 bases, with 12 bases between them. Germline lookup yields CDR1 SQVTM and CDR2 ANQGSEA. This CDR3 reads CSVGRGGNNEQFF. The CDR3, as DNA: TGCAGCGTTGGGAGGGGGGGCAACAATGAGCAGTTCTTC.

The rearrangement links TRBV6-1 to TRBJ1-4; 7 nucleotides match TRBD1. The CDR3 totals 14 residues. V gave up 6 bases and J gave up 7 bases; unmatched junction bases: 8. Looked up from germline, CDR1 is MNHNS and CDR2 is SASEGT. CDR3 in DNA: TGTGCCAGCAGCCAGACAGGGTCCGGTGAAAAACTGTTTTTT. Its protein product is CASSQTGSGEKLFF.

The gene calls are TRBV20-1 and TRBJ2-2, with TRBD2 matching 11 bases. V lost 5 bases, J lost 3 bases, and 8 bases stayed unmatched. This CDR3 has 16 amino acids. Germline assignment: CDR1 DFQATT and CDR2 SNEGSKA (reference sequence). The CDR3 loop reads CSASSLAGGDTGELFF. The CDR3 DNA sequence: TGCAGTGCTTCCTCCTTAGCGGGGGGGGACACCGGGGAGCTGTTTTTT.

The chain combines TRBV5-1 with TRBJ2-3; 10 positions match TRBD1. This CDR3 is built from 14 residues. Trimming cost V 4 bases and J 4 bases; bases outside gene matches: 3. From germline, CDR1 is SGHRS and CDR2 YFSETQ. This CDR3 reads CASSIGTGADTQYF. The CDR3 region has the DNA TGCGCCAGCAGCATCGGGACAGGGGCAGATACGCAGTATTTT.

The chain is built from TRBV6-1 and TRBJ2-1; possibly TRBD1 or TRBD2 for D (5 bases each). Trimming shortened V by 2 bases and J by 1 base, and 9 bases separated the two germline ends. This CDR3 is built from 15 residues. Germline V gene data show CDR1 as MNHNS and CDR2 as SASEGT. CDR3 bases: TGTGCCAGCAGTGAACAGGGCGGGTCCTACAATGAGCAGTTCTTC. It translates to CASSEQGGSYNEQFF.

The V and J genes are TRBV30 and TRBJ1-1, with no clear D. Trimming stripped 0 bases from V and 1 base from J, with 6 bases between. Germline V CDR1 and CDR2: GTSNPN, SVGIG (reference sequence). CDR3 size: 13 residues. The CDR3 sequence: CAWSVMGNTEAFF. DNA of the CDR3: TGTGCCTGGAGTGTAATGGGGAACACTGAAGCTTTCTTT.